These 18 T cell receptor beta chains share one sample of origin, sequenced in a study of T-cell memory formation after mild COVID-19. TCRdb processed the 5' RACE reads anew with MiXCR; each CDR3 protein has one entry. Here the sample spans 300,000 to 350,000 distinct CDR3 sequences, around 19% being singletons. The specimen was PBMCs or a T cell subset sorted from them (not recorded which). These receptor sequences come from a man aged 18 to 30 who had mild COVID-19 (a few samples of this study predate the infection). Cell type and time point are not known.

The chain joins TRBV5-1 to TRBJ2-7; D tentatively reads TRBD1 or TRBD2 (5 bases each). The CDR3 covers 12 residues. The germline gives CDR1 SGHRS, CDR2 YFSETQ. Between the trimmed V and J ends, which lost 4 bases and 7 bases, there was a span of 12 bases. The CDR3 coding sequence is TGCGCCAGCAGCGTTACAGGACTGGAGCAGTACTTC. It is translated as CASSVTGLEQYF.

The chain couples TRBV20-1 to TRBJ2-7; TRBD1 matches 9 bases. The CDR3 consists of 13 residues. The germline CDR1 and CDR2 sequences are DFQATT and SNEGSKA (reference sequence). V lost 6 bases to trimming and J lost 2 bases; unmatched junction nucleotides: 5. CDR3 protein: CSALGTGTYEQYV. The CDR3 bases are TGCAGTGCCCTCGGGACAGGGACCTACGAGCAGTACGTC.

The gene calls are TRBV5-1 and TRBJ2-3, with TRBD1 matching over 7 bases. In germline, CDR1 is SGHRS, CDR2 YFSETQ. This CDR3 is built from 13 residues. Losses at the gene ends were 4 bases for V and 5 bases for J; bases not matched to a gene: 4. The CDR3 DNA sequence: TGCGCCAGCAGCCGGGACAGAAGAGATACGCAGTATTTT. Translating gives CASSRDRRDTQYF.

This clonotype was counted between two and nine times. J is TRBJ1-2 and V is TRBV7-2; tentative D call: TRBD1 (5 bases). This CDR3 is built from 12 residues. V lost 4 bases, J lost 7 bases, and 10 bases lay in between. The germline CDR1 and CDR2 sequences are SGHTA and FQGNSA. CDR3 sequence reads: CASSSSGSGYTF. The CDR3 nucleotides read TGTGCCAGCAGCTCGTCAGGGTCTGGCTACACCTTC.

CDR3 DNA sequence: TGCGCCAGTAGGGACAGGGGGATGAACACTGAAGCTTTCTTT. Translated: CASRDRGMNTEAFF. The chain carries TRBV4-1 and TRBJ1-1, with 11 bases aligning to TRBD1. This CDR3 is built from 14 residues. Germline CDR1 MGHRA, CDR2 YSYEKL. J gave up 0 bases and V 9 bases, and 3 bases lay outside the gene matches.

This clonotype has only a few counts. This chain links TRBV6-2 or TRBV6-3 with TRBJ2-1, with 10 bases matching TRBD1. V was pared by 5 bases and J by 9 bases, with 4 bases of the junction left unmatched. CDR3 size: 13 residues. Per the germline V gene, CDR1 is MNHEY and CDR2 is SVGEGT. The CDR3 DNA follows: TGTGCCAGCAGTAGGACAGGGGGTACTGAGCAGTTCTTC. This sequence encodes CASSRTGGTEQFF.

This sequence joins TRBV18 and TRBJ1-1; D remains unclear. This CDR3 has 13 amino acids. The germline V gene encodes CDR1 KGHSH and CDR2 LQKENI. The V and J ends lost 6 bases and 3 bases respectively, with 11 bases between them. This chain's CDR3 is CASSGLRDTEAFF. The DNA for the CDR3 is TGTGCCAGCTCGGGCCTAAGGGACACTGAAGCTTTCTTT.

The genes are TRBV11-2 and TRBJ2-2, with 10 positions matching TRBD1. CDR3 length equals 16 residues. The ends lost 2 bases at V and 4 bases at J; junction bases unmatched: 4. Germline V gene data show CDR1 as SGHAT and CDR2 as FQNNGV. The CDR3 sequence is CASSLSGTGATGELFF. CDR3 bases: TGTGCCAGCAGCTTATCTGGGACAGGGGCCACCGGGGAGCTGTTTTTT.

The J gene is TRBJ1-2, the V gene TRBV28; D gene uncertain. Trimming left V 3 bases short and J 6 bases short, with 8 bases between. The V gene's germline CDR1 is MDHEN and CDR2 SYDVKM. There are 12 residues in the CDR3. The DNA of the CDR3 is TGTGCCAGCAGTTTGAGTGGGCATGGCTACACCTTC. Translated: CASSLSGHGYTF.

The chain recombines TRBV9 with TRBJ2-3, with 13 bases fitting TRBD2. The germline V gene has CDR1 SGDLS and CDR2 YYNGEE. J was trimmed by 5 bases and V by 6 bases; bases with no gene match: 9. The CDR3 contains 16 residues. CDR3 residues: CASTRGLAGAGDTQYF. The CDR3 region has the DNA TGTGCCAGCACCCGTGGACTAGCGGGGGCGGGAGATACGCAGTATTTT.

This clonotype was seen more than once but under ten times. The V call is TRBV4-3, the J call TRBJ2-3, with D perhaps matching TRBD2 (5 bases). The CDR3 has 17 residues. Germline assignment: CDR1 LGHNA and CDR2 YSLEER. V lost 0 bases, J lost 2 bases, and 15 bases lay in between. CDR3 residues: CASSQEVGVPLTDTQYF. The DNA of the CDR3 is TGCGCCAGCAGCCAAGAGGTCGGGGTACCCCTCACAGATACGCAGTATTTT.

The J gene is TRBJ2-4, the V gene TRBV5-1, with 12 bases identical to TRBD2. The CDR3 consists of 16 residues. With 2 bases clipped from V and 5 bases from J, the junction kept 5 bases outside the gene matches. CDR1 and CDR2 (germline): SGHRS, YFSETQ. The CDR3 reads CASSFLAGGPQNIQYF. The CDR3, as DNA: TGCGCCAGCAGCTTCCTAGCGGGGGGGCCCCAAAACATTCAGTACTTC.

This chain joins TRBV29-1 and TRBJ2-1; 13 positions match TRBD2. This CDR3 contains 14 residues. Germline V gene sequence: CDR1 SQVTM, CDR2 ANQGSEA. The trim removed 4 bases at V and 6 bases at J, leaving 3 bases unmatched. The CDR3 DNA reads as TGCAGCGTTGTGGGGACTAGCGGGGTCAATGAGCAGTTCTTC. Translating it yields CSVVGTSGVNEQFF.

This clonotype showed up many times. The V call is TRBV6-5, the J call TRBJ1-5; D is possibly TRBD1 (6 bases). Trimming stripped 4 bases from V and 11 bases from J, with 15 bases between. Looked up from germline, CDR1 is MNHEY and CDR2 is SVGAGI. This CDR3 is 13 amino acids long. CDR3 in DNA: TGTGCCAGCAGTTCGCCCGGGGGCTTGACCCAGCATTTT. Amino acid sequence: CASSSPGGLTQHF.

The chain combines TRBV3-1 with TRBJ2-2; D is ambiguous. V was cut by 3 bases and J by 0 bases, with 11 bases left in between. The V gene's germline CDR1 is LGHDT and CDR2 YNNKEL (reference sequence). This CDR3 is built from 16 residues. The CDR3: CASSHEPFANTGELFF. The CDR3 DNA is TGTGCCAGCAGCCATGAACCGTTCGCGAACACCGGGGAGCTGTTTTTT.

This clonotype was seen ten or more times. The V call is TRBV7-6, the J call TRBJ2-5, with D possibly being TRBD1 (7 bases). Trimming stripped 5 bases from V and 5 bases from J, with 18 bases between. CDR1 is SGHVS, CDR2 FNYEAQ, per germline. CDR3 length: 15 residues. Here the CDR3 DNA reads TGTGCCAGCAGCCCTTGGACAGGAGGGGGGGAGACCCAGTACTTC. This codes for CASSPWTGGGETQYF.

This clonotype was detected a few times. The chain has TRBV10-2 and TRBJ2-5; possible D gene TRBD2, 6 bases. V dropped 7 bases and J dropped 2 bases, with 11 bases sitting between them. Germline V lookup: CDR1 WSHSY, CDR2 SAAADI. The CDR3 runs to 13 residues. The chain's CDR3 is CASTPAGQETQYF. CDR3 bases: TGCGCCAGCACCCCAGCGGGTCAAGAGACCCAGTACTTC.

The chain links TRBV19 to TRBJ2-5; TRBD2 matches 13 bases. Germline V gene data show CDR1 as LNHDA and CDR2 as SQIVND (reference sequence). The CDR3 loop spans 14 amino acids. The V gene end was trimmed by 7 bases and the J gene end by 3 bases; junction bases not matched to a gene: 2. The CDR3 region is CASTGLAGEETQYF. DNA for the CDR3: TGTGCCAGTACAGGACTAGCGGGGGAAGAGACCCAGTACTTC.